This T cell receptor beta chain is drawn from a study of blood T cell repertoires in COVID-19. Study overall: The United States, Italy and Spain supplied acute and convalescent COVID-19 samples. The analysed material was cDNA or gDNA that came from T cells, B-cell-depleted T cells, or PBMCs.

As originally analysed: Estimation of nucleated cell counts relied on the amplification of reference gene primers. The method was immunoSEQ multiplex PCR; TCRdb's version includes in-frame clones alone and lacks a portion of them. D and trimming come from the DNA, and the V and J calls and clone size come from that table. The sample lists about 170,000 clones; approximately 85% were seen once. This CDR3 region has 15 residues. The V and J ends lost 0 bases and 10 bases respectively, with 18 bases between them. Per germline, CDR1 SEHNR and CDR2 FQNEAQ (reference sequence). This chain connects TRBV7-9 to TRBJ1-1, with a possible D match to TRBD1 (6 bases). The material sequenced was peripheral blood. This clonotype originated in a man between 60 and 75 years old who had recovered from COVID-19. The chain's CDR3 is CASSLAGHQGPGAFF. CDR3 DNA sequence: TGTGCCAGCAGCTTAGCGGGACACCAAGGACCCGGAGCTTTCTTT.